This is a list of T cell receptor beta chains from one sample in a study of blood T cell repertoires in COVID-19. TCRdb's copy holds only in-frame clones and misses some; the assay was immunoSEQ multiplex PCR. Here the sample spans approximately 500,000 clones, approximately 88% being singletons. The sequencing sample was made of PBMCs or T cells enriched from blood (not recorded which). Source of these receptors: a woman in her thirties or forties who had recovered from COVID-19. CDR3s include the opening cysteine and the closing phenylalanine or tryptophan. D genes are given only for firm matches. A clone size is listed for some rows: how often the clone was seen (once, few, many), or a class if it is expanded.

DNA: TGCGCCAGCAGCTTGGCACAGGCGGTCTCCACCGGGGAGCTGTTTTTT
CDR3: CASSLAQAVSTGELFF
D: -
V: TRBV5-1
J: TRBJ2-2
size: -

DNA: TGTGCCAGCAGCTTAGTAGGGGCCGGGACAGCTAATGAAAAACTGTTTTTT
CDR3: CASSLVGAGTANEKLFF
D: TRBD1
V: TRBV7-2
J: TRBJ1-4
size: -

DNA: TGTGCCAGCATCTACTACCCCCAAGGAGGGATCACTGAAGCTTTCTTT
CDR3: CASIYYPQGGITEAFF
D: -
V: TRBV28
J: TRBJ1-1
size: -

DNA: TGTGCCAGCAGCGGACTAGAATCCAATGAGCAGTTCTTC
CDR3: CASSGLESNEQFF
D: TRBD2
V: TRBV11-3
J: TRBJ2-1
size: -

DNA: TGTGCCTGGAGGGATAGCGGGAGGAGGATTAGAGATACGCAGTATTTT
CDR3: CAWRDSGRRIRDTQYF
D: TRBD2
V: TRBV30
J: TRBJ2-3
size: -

DNA: TGCGCCAGCAGCCAAGACCCACGGGGGGATCAGCCCCAGCATTTT
CDR3: CASSQDPRGDQPQHF
D: -
V: TRBV4-1
J: TRBJ1-5
size: -

DNA: TGTGCCAGCGGCCAGGCCTCGTATTCACCCCTCCACTTT
CDR3: CASGQASYSPLHF
D: -
V: TRBV27
J: TRBJ1-6
size: few

DNA: TGTGCCAGCAACGGGGCAGGGGATTCACCCCTCCACTTT
CDR3: CASNGAGDSPLHF
D: -
V: TRBV9
J: TRBJ1-6
size: -

DNA: TGTGCCAGCAGGGCTAGCCATTACAATGAGCAGTTCTTC
CDR3: CASRASHYNEQFF
D: -
V: TRBV2
J: TRBJ2-1
size: -

DNA: TGTGCCAGTAGTATTCAGACTACCAACTCTGAAGCTTTCTTT
CDR3: CASSIQTTNSEAFF
D: -
V: TRBV19
J: TRBJ1-1
size: -

DNA: TGTGCCAGCAGCTTAGGGGACAGGGAAACTTCACCCCTCCACTTT
CDR3: CASSLGDRETSPLHF
D: TRBD1
V: TRBV7-8
J: TRBJ1-6
size: -

DNA: TGTGCCAGTAGTATAAGTAGCGGGGGACAAGAGACCCAGTACTTC
CDR3: CASSISSGGQETQYF
D: TRBD2
V: TRBV19
J: TRBJ2-5
size: -

DNA: TGCAGCGTTGCAAAGCGAACCAACAATGAGCAGTTCTTC
CDR3: CSVAKRTNNEQFF
D: -
V: TRBV29-1
J: TRBJ2-1
size: -

DNA: TGTGCCACCAGTCGCCCGGGGGGGTACGAGCAGTACTTC
CDR3: CATSRPGGYEQYF
D: TRBD2
V: TRBV28
J: TRBJ2-7
size: -

DNA: TGTGCCAGTAGTATAACGGGTAGGGCAGGGGGGTTCTTC
CDR3: CASSITGRAGGFF
D: TRBD1
V: TRBV19
J: TRBJ2-1
size: -

DNA: TGTGCCAGCAGGGATAGCGGGGAAATCACCGGGGAGCTGTTTTTT
CDR3: CASRDSGEITGELFF
D: TRBD2
V: TRBV25-1
J: TRBJ2-2
size: -

DNA: TGTGCCAGCAGCCCCTATATCGTAGCGGGAGGGGGGGATACGCAGTATTTT
CDR3: CASSPYIVAGGGDTQYF
D: TRBD2
V: TRBV3-1/TRBV3-2
J: TRBJ2-3
size: -

DNA: TGTGCCTGGAGTGTTGGTACAGCTGGAAACACCATATATTTT
CDR3: CAWSVGTAGNTIYF
D: -
V: TRBV30
J: TRBJ1-3
size: -

DNA: TGTGCCAGCAGTTACTTATCAGGGGGAGACACTGAAGCTTTCTTT
CDR3: CASSYLSGGDTEAFF
D: TRBD1
V: TRBV6-2/TRBV6-3
J: TRBJ1-1
size: -

DNA: TGTGCCAGCAGTTACCGTCCCGGGGGTTACTATGGCTACACCTTC
CDR3: CASSYRPGGYYGYTF
D: -
V: TRBV6-5
J: TRBJ1-2
size: -

DNA: TGTGCCAGCAGCCCCGTCACAGGGGACACTGAAGCTTTCTTT
CDR3: CASSPVTGDTEAFF
D: TRBD1
V: TRBV4-2
J: TRBJ1-1
size: -

DNA: TGCAGCGGGACGACAGGGGCAGATACGCAGTATTTT
CDR3: CSGTTGADTQYF
D: TRBD1
V: TRBV29-1
J: TRBJ2-3
size: -

DNA: TGTGCCAGCAGCTTAGATTCGGGACTGATTCTTAACACTGAAGCTTTCTTT
CDR3: CASSLDSGLILNTEAFF
D: -
V: TRBV7-6
J: TRBJ1-1
size: once

DNA: TGTGCCAGCAGTGAGTGGGGGCAGGGGACTACTGGCTACACCTTC
CDR3: CASSEWGQGTTGYTF
D: -
V: TRBV2
J: TRBJ1-2
size: -

DNA: TGTGCCAGCAGCCAAGAAAGGGGGTCGGCGGGAGGATCCTACAATGAGCAGTTCTTC
CDR3: CASSQERGSAGGSYNEQFF
D: TRBD2
V: TRBV3-1/TRBV3-2
J: TRBJ2-1
size: -

DNA: TGTGCCACGTCCGGGACAGGGGATGAGCAGTACTTC
CDR3: CATSGTGDEQYF
D: TRBD1
V: TRBV10-3
J: TRBJ2-7
size: -

DNA: TGTGCCAGCAGTCCAGTCCCACCGGGACAGAACTATGGCTACACCTTC
CDR3: CASSPVPPGQNYGYTF
D: TRBD1
V: TRBV27
J: TRBJ1-2
size: -

DNA: TGTGCCACCAGTGATCTCCTTAGCGGCAATGAGCAGTTCTTC
CDR3: CATSDLLSGNEQFF
D: -
V: TRBV24-1
J: TRBJ2-1
size: -

DNA: TGTGCCAGCAGCCCAGGGGCTAGCGGATTGGTAGGGGAGACCCAGTACTTC
CDR3: CASSPGASGLVGETQYF
D: -
V: TRBV11-3
J: TRBJ2-5
size: -

DNA: TGTGCCAGCAGGACCCGAAGCGGGAGTAACACCGGGGAGCTGTTTTTT
CDR3: CASRTRSGSNTGELFF
D: TRBD2
V: TRBV27
J: TRBJ2-2
size: -

DNA: TGTGCCAGCAGCTTAGTCCGTACAGGGGACAGGGAGACCCAGTACTTC
CDR3: CASSLVRTGDRETQYF
D: TRBD1
V: TRBV7-8
J: TRBJ2-5
size: -